The 11 T cell receptor beta chains reported below all come from one sample, sequenced in a study of regulatory T cells in long-lasting Graves disease. Time point described: newly diagnosed GD, antithyroid drugs for less than 3 months. With RNA extracted from PBMCs as input, the TCR library was made. Construction of the TCR beta libraries employed iRepertoire HTBI primers in conjunction with Arm-PCR of CDR3 regions. TCRdb ran MiXCR on the multiplex PCR reads and lists one entry per CDR3 protein. The sample lists 320,000 or so distinct CDR3 sequences, about a sixth occurring once. Sequencing was performed on peripheral blood mononuclear cells (PBMCs), taken at new diagnosis, from a patient treated with antithyroid drugs. The source of these receptors is a female donor with Graves disease.

This clonotype has ten or more counts. This chain uses TRBV14 with TRBJ2-1; D could derive from TRBD1 or TRBD2 (5 bases each). This CDR3 has 15 amino acids. The germline V and J ends were trimmed by 4 bases and 9 bases, with 19 bases remaining between them. Germline V CDR1 and CDR2: SGHDN, FVKESK. The CDR3 DNA follows: TGTGCCAGCAGCCCCCGGGCCTGGGGGAATAGTGAGCAGTTCTTC. Protein sequence: CASSPRAWGNSEQFF.

This clonotype was observed at least ten times. The chain links TRBV11-3 to TRBJ2-5; 8 bases fit TRBD2. Per germline, CDR1 SGHNT and CDR2 YENEEA. J lost 2 bases, V lost 3 bases, and 2 bases had no gene match. The CDR3 length is 14 residues. CDR3 protein: CASSFRGRQETQYF. As DNA, the CDR3 is TGTGCCAGCAGCTTCCGCGGGAGGCAAGAGACCCAGTACTTC.

This clonotype has ten or more counts. The rearrangement joins TRBV12-3 or TRBV12-4 to TRBJ1-5; D gene unclear. V dropped 6 bases and J dropped 12 bases, with 15 bases sitting between them. The CDR3 has 12 residues. The CDR3 coding sequence is TGTGCCAGCAGCCCCGAAGGATGGGACCAGCATTTT. Its protein product is CASSPEGWDQHF.

This chain uses TRBV27 with TRBJ2-1; 8 nucleotides match TRBD2. CDR3 length: 17 amino acids. V trimming: 2 bases; J trimming: 0 bases; junction bases outside the gene matches: 6. The germline CDR1 and CDR2 sequences are MNHEY and SMNVEV (reference sequence). In DNA form, the CDR3 reads TGTGCCAGCAGTTTAGGTCCGGGACTAGGCTCCTACAATGAGCAGTTCTTC. Translated: CASSLGPGLGSYNEQFF.

The sample holds many counts of this clonotype. This chain connects TRBV28 to TRBJ2-3; 9 bases are shared with TRBD1. CDR1 is MDHEN, CDR2 SYDVKM, per germline. After removal of 7 bases from V and 6 bases from J, the junction contained 11 bases not matched to a gene. The CDR3 length is 15 residues. The CDR3 DNA reads as TGTGCCAGCAACAACAGGGGGCGCGAGTTGGATACGCAGTATTTT. Protein product: CASNNRGRELDTQYF.

Many counts were recorded for this clonotype. The rearrangement joins TRBV11-2 to TRBJ1-5; 10 bases are a match to TRBD1. The CDR3 contains 17 residues. Trimming removed 1 base from V and 5 bases from J; junction bases left unmatched: 8. The germline CDR1 and CDR2 sequences are SGHAT and FQNNGV. The CDR3 loop reads CASSLGTTGGRYQPQHF. Written as DNA, the CDR3 is TGTGCCAGCAGCTTAGGTACGACAGGGGGCCGTTATCAGCCCCAGCATTTT.

This clonotype showed up many times. V and J are TRBV28 and TRBJ2-7; D possibly corresponds to TRBD1 (6 bases). The germline CDR1 and CDR2 sequences are MDHEN and SYDVKM. Trimming pared 3 bases from V and 6 bases from J, leaving 9 bases between. CDR3 length: 12 amino acids. CDR3 nucleotide sequence: TGTGCCAGCAGTTTGGTACAGGGCGAGCAGTACTTC. This gives the protein CASSLVQGEQYF.

This clonotype was counted many times. The chain joins TRBV7-2 to TRBJ2-7, with D hard to call. Deletions cut 5 bases from V and 13 bases from J, with 15 bases between. CDR1 and CDR2 (germline): SGHTA, FQGNSA. CDR3 size: 11 residues. CDR3 coding DNA: TGTGCCAGCAGCATAGGCGGTGGCTTTTACTTC. It codes for CASSIGGGFYF. Full variable domain (missing parts from reference TRBV7-2 and TRBJ2-7): GAGVSQSPSNKVTEKGKDVELRCDPISGHTALYWYRQSLGQGLEFLIYFQGNSAPDKSGLPSDRFSAERTGGSVSTLTIQRTQQEDSAVYLCASSIGGGFYFGPGTRLTVT.

The sample holds many counts of this clonotype. CDR3 bases: TGTGCCAGCAGGGATACGCCGGGACCCAGAGGCACAGATACGCAGTATTTT. Its translation: CASRDTPGPRGTDTQYF. The V and J genes are TRBV12-3 or TRBV12-4 and TRBJ2-3; D possibly matches TRBD1 or TRBD2 (5 bases each). The V gene lost 6 bases and the J gene lost 1 base, with 20 bases spanning the gap. The CDR3 totals 17 residues.

As concerns this clonotype: A read error may explain this, as a much larger clone is one base away. The rearrangement uses TRBV10-3 and TRBJ2-7; D gene ambiguous. Germline lookup yields CDR1 ENHRY and CDR2 SYGVKD. The V end was cut by 6 bases, the J end by 5 bases, with 8 bases between. The CDR3 sequence is 11 residues long. DNA of the CDR3: TGTGCCATCAGCCAAAACCACGAGCAGTACTTC. It encodes CAISQNHEQYF.

This clonotype was recorded many times. V is TRBV7-6 and J is TRBJ2-7; possible D gene TRBD2, 5 bases. The germline V gene encodes CDR1 SGHVS and CDR2 FNYEAQ. This CDR3 comprises 15 residues. The V and J ends lost 5 bases and 2 bases respectively, with 16 bases between them. CDR3 protein: CASSAQTDGTYEQYF. For the CDR3, the DNA is TGTGCCAGCAGCGCGCAAACGGACGGGACCTACGAGCAGTACTTC.